The present TCR beta chain was sequenced within a study of blood T cell repertoires in COVID-19. Overall study context: Whether acute or convalescent, the COVID-19 samples came from the United States, Italy and Spain.

Those enrolled in Seattle joined during active infection and were followed longitudinally afterward. Only one count was recorded for this clone. Using immunoSEQ multiplex PCR, the repertoire was profiled, and TCRdb retains in-frame clones only, with some absent. The sample carries about 160,000 clones, roughly 90% recorded once. This TCR came from a young man with COVID-19, enrolled during active disease. Material for sequencing was peripheral blood.

In DNA form, the CDR3 reads TGTGCCAGCCAGGCCCCCACAGATACGCAGTATTTT. Its translation is CASQAPTDTQYF. The rearrangement links TRBV6-5 to TRBJ2-3; the D is unclear. Germline loops: CDR1 MNHEY, CDR2 SVGAGI. The CDR3 sequence is 12 residues long. V dropped 8 bases and J dropped 2 bases, with 8 bases sitting between them.